One TCR beta chain is described in this entry. The sample comes from a study of blood T cell repertoires in COVID-19. Individuals drawn from under 30 US areas were roughly 18 to 95 years old. The study counted Cohort 3 donors as recovered given two negative PCRs, clearance, or symptom resolution. As processed by the authors: Amplified reference gene primers provided the basis for estimating nucleated cell counts. Here immunoSEQ multiplex PCR was the method, and the copy in TCRdb shows in-frame clones only, minus some. D and trimming come from the DNA, and the V and J calls and clone size come from that table. The table records about 170,000 clones, less than 85% of them present only once. With 8 bases clipped from V and 10 bases from J, the junction kept 12 bases outside the gene matches. The CDR3 loop spans 16 amino acids. The germline CDR1 and CDR2 sequences are SGHTA and FQGNSA.

Material: PBMCs or T cells enriched from blood (not recorded which). The sequence was obtained from a woman in her 50s who had recovered from COVID-19. The chain employs TRBV7-2 and TRBJ2-1; TRBD2 aligns across 15 bases. For the CDR3, the DNA is TGTGCCAGCGGCAAGGCGGGACTAGCGGGAGGACGGGAGCAGTTCTTC. Translation gives CASGKAGLAGGREQFF.